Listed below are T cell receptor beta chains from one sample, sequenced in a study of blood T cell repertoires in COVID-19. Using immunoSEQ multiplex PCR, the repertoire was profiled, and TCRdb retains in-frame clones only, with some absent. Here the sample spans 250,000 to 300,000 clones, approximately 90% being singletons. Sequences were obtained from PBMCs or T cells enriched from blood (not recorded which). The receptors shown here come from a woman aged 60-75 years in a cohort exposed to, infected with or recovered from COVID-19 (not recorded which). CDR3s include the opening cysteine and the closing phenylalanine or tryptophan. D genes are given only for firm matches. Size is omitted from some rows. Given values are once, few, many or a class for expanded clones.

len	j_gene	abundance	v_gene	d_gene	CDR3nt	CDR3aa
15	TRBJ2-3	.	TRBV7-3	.	TGTGCCAGCAGCTTAAACGGGAGAGACACAGATACGCAGTATTTT	CASSLNGRDTDTQYF
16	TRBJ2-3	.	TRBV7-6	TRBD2	TGTGCCAGCAGCTGGGGCTCTAGCGGGAGTAAGGATACGCAGTATTTT	CASSWGSSGSKDTQYF
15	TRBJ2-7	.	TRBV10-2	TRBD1	TGCGCCAGCAGACCTTCCGGGACAGGGGGCTCCGAGCAGTACTTC	CASRPSGTGGSEQYF
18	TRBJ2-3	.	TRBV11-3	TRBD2	TGTGCCAGCAGCTTAGGGGCTAGCGGGGGAGCAAGCCCAGATACGCAGTATTTT	CASSLGASGGASPDTQYF
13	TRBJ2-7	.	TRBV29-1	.	TGCAGCGTTGAGAGCCCGACAGCGAGGGAGCAGTACTTC	CSVESPTAREQYF
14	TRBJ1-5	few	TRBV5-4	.	TGTGCCAGCAGCCGGGGTCCAGACGATCAGCCCCAGCATTTT	CASSRGPDDQPQHF
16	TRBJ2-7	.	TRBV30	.	TGTGCCTGGAGTTTGGTTGTCCGGCAGGACAGCTACGAGCAGTACTTC	CAWSLVVRQDSYEQYF
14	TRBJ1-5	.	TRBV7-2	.	TGTGCCAGCAGCTTAGAACAGGTCAATCAGCCCCAGCATTTT	CASSLEQVNQPQHF
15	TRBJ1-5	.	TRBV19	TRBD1	TGTGCCAGTAGTATAGGAGGGACAGGCAATCAGCCCCAGCATTTT	CASSIGGTGNQPQHF
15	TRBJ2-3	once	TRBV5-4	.	TGTGCCAGCAGCTCGGACGGCGGGCACACAGATACGCAGTATTTT	CASSSDGGHTDTQYF
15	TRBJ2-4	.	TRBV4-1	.	TGCGCCAGCACCAAAGGAGCACTAGCCAAAAACATTCAGTACTTC	CASTKGALAKNIQYF
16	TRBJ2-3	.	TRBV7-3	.	TGTGCCAGCAGCTTAAGATGGGAGACTAGCACAGATACGCAGTATTTT	CASSLRWETSTDTQYF
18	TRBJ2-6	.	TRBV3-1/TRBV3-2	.	TGTGCCAGCAGCCAAGATCATGACAAACTTCCTGGGGCCAACGTCCTGACTTTC	CASSQDHDKLPGANVLTF
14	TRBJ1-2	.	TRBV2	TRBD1	TGTGCCAGCAGTGAGGAAGGCAGGGGGGAAGGCTACACCTTC	CASSEEGRGEGYTF
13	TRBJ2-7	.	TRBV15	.	TGTGCCACCAGCAGAGACAGGGGCTACGAGCAGTACTTC	CATSRDRGYEQYF
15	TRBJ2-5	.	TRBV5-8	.	TGTGCCAGCAGCTTGGATACGGGAGTAAGGGAGACCCAGTACTTC	CASSLDTGVRETQYF
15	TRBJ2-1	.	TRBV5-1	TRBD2	TGCGCCAGCAGCTTAGCGGGGAGCTCCTACAATGAGCAGTTCTTC	CASSLAGSSYNEQFF
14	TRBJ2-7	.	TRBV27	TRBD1	TGTGCCAGCAGTTTAACAGGGGTTACCTACGAGCAGTACTTC	CASSLTGVTYEQYF
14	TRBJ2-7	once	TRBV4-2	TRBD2	TGTGCCAGCGCCCGGACTAGCGAGGGCGGCGAGCAGTACTTC	CASARTSEGGEQYF
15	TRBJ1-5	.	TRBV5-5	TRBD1	TGTGCCAGCAGCTTGGAGGGGGCGCATGGTCAGCCCCAGCATTTT	CASSLEGAHGQPQHF
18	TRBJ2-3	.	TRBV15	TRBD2	TGTGCCACCAGCAGAGATGTTGAGATCGGGAGGGTATTAAATACGCAGTATTTT	CATSRDVEIGRVLNTQYF
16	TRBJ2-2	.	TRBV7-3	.	TGTGCCAGCAGCTTAACGTCCGGGACTAACACCGGGGAGCTGTTTTTT	CASSLTSGTNTGELFF
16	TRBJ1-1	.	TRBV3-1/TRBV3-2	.	TGTGCCAGCAGCCAAGATCTAGGACAGATGAACACTGAAGCTTTCTTT	CASSQDLGQMNTEAFF
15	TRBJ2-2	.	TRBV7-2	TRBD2	TGTGCCAGCAGCTCTGAGACTAGCGGGATCGGGGAGCTGTTTTTT	CASSSETSGIGELFF
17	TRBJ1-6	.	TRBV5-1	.	TGCGCCAGCGGGGCAGGGATTTCCAATCCCTATAATTCACCCCTCCACTTT	CASGAGISNPYNSPLHF